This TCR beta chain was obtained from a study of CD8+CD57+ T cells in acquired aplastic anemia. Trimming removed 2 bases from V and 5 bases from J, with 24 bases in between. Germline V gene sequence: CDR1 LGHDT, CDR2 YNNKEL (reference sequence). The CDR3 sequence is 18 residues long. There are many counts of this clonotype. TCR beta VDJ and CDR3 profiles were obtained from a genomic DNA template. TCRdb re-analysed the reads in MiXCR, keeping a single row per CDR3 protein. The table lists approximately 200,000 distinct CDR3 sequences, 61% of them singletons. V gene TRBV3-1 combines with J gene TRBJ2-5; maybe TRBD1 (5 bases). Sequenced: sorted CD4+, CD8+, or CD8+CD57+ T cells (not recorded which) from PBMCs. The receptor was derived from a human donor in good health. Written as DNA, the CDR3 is TGTGCCAGCAGCCAATCCATCGGACGGGCTTTAGGGGCGGAGACCCAGTACTTC. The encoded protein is CASSQSIGRALGAETQYF.